The 15 T cell receptor beta chains in this list originate from one sample, sequenced in a study of human T cells and chemical hapten exposure (dated by TCRdb to about 2021). The time point label, as the study defines it: pre-sensitization, week 0. This specimen's treatment or condition label, per the study, means: therapeutic diphenylcyclopropenone sensitization with weekly scalp DPC. Library creation used RACE. The instrument was a NextSeq 500. TCRdb redid the processing of the public reads, applying fastp at Q25 and MiXCR, and retained in-frame beta chains. Each entry is one CDR3 protein sequence, shown with its most common DNA and genes. The sample table shows under 400,000 distinct CDR3 sequences, and 4% to 6% are seen once. Of the sample, just over 2.5% is held by the ten largest clones. The sequencing used whole blood, collected in connection with sensitization to the hapten diphenylcyclopropenone (DPC). The source is a woman aged 45 to 65 with alopecia areata. Some clones in this sample may be carry-over from other donors' samples.

This clonotype came up a few times. V usage is TRBV7-9 and J usage is TRBJ1-1; 9 nucleotides match TRBD1. V was pared by 0 bases and J by 5 bases, with 7 bases of the junction left unmatched. The CDR3 has 16 amino acids. CDR1 SEHNR and CDR2 FQNEAQ come from the germline V gene (reference sequence). Written as DNA, the CDR3 is TGTGCCAGCAGCTTAGCCCTTACAGGGGGCGGGACTGAAGCTTTCTTT. It translates to CASSLALTGGGTEAFF.

This chain links TRBV12-3 or TRBV12-4 with TRBJ1-6; unclear D gene. The CDR3 is 12 amino acids. V was shortened by 8 bases and J by 7 bases, with 9 bases between the two germline ends. This chain's CDR3 is CASLGPNSPLHF. The CDR3 bases are TGTGCCAGCCTCGGCCCGAATTCACCCCTCCACTTT.

This clonotype was seen a handful of times. This sequence joins TRBV5-1 and TRBJ1-1; unclear D gene. The CDR3 runs 12 residues. V dropped 0 bases and J dropped 7 bases, with 7 bases sitting between them. The germline V gene encodes CDR1 SGHRS and CDR2 YFSETQ. CDR3 nucleotides: TGCGCCAGCAGCTTGGAAGGGTTTGAAGCTTTCTTT. This translates into CASSLEGFEAFF.

This clonotype was seen only a few times. The genes are TRBV6-2 or TRBV6-3 and TRBJ1-5; no clear D gene. The V gene's germline CDR1 is MNHEY and CDR2 SVGEGT. The CDR3 consists of 16 residues. V dropped 6 bases and J dropped 2 bases, with 17 bases sitting between them. The CDR3 here is CASRQNYDTGNQPQHF. The CDR3 nucleotides read TGTGCCAGCAGACAAAACTATGACACCGGCAATCAGCCCCAGCATTTT.

This clonotype was detected many times. CDR3 amino acids: CASSQIADTQYF. The CDR3 DNA reads as TGTGCCAGCAGTCAGATAGCAGATACGCAGTATTTT. V and J are TRBV27 and TRBJ2-3; D is ambiguous. V dropped 5 bases and J dropped 4 bases, with 7 bases sitting between them. The CDR3 extends over 12 amino acids. CDR1 and CDR2 (germline): MNHEY, SMNVEV (reference sequence).

This clonotype showed up just a few times. The rearrangement links TRBV6-6 to TRBJ2-1; D call uncertain. Germline assignment: CDR1 MNHNY and CDR2 SVGAGI (reference sequence). The CDR3 runs to 14 residues. Trimming left V 2 bases short and J 9 bases short, with 14 bases between. The CDR3 loop reads CASSYALFPSEQFF. CDR3 bases: TGTGCCAGCAGTTACGCCCTGTTTCCCAGTGAGCAGTTCTTC.

This clonotype was counted many times. V and J are TRBV7-2 and TRBJ2-1; 8 nucleotides agree with TRBD1. There are 15 residues in the CDR3. Germline CDR1 SGHTA, CDR2 FQGNSA. The V gene end was trimmed by 5 bases and the J gene end by 6 bases; junction bases not matched to a gene: 9. DNA of the CDR3: TGTGCCAGCAGCATTAGGGGACAGGCCTTCAATGAGCAGTTCTTC. Translated: CASSIRGQAFNEQFF.

This clonotype was observed a few times. The rearrangement uses TRBV9 and TRBJ2-3; perhaps TRBD1 as D (5 bases). Germline lookup yields CDR1 SGDLS and CDR2 YYNGEE. V was pared by 4 bases and J by 0 bases, with 12 bases between. The CDR3 covers 15 residues. The chain's CDR3 is CASSIGAVSTDTQYF. The DNA for the CDR3 is TGTGCCAGCAGCATTGGGGCGGTCAGCACAGATACGCAGTATTTT.

This clonotype was observed many times. The rearrangement joins TRBV6-5 to TRBJ2-6; D uncertain. Germline CDR1 is MNHEY and CDR2 is SVGAGI. V was clipped by 2 bases and J by 2 bases, with 7 bases between them. This CDR3 has 15 amino acids. The CDR3 sequence is CASSYAPPGANVLTF. CDR3 in DNA: TGTGCCAGCAGTTACGCTCCCCCTGGGGCCAACGTCCTGACTTTC.

Ten or more counts support this clonotype. The chain joins TRBV28 to TRBJ1-6; 7 nucleotides agree with TRBD1. This CDR3 is built from 17 residues. Germline V lookup: CDR1 MDHEN, CDR2 SYDVKM. V lost 4 bases to trimming and J lost 7 bases; unmatched junction nucleotides: 13. CDR3 in amino acids: CASSSGQAGTVNSPLHF. The CDR3 coding sequence is TGTGCCAGCAGTTCTGGGCAGGCCGGGACAGTAAATTCACCCCTCCACTTT.

Comments on this clonotype: One junction end does not reproduce the germline sequence, and a read error may be involved. Here the CDR3 reads CANSLGTGVETQYF. Here the CDR3 DNA reads TGTGCCAACAGCTTAGGGACAGGGGTAGAGACCCAGTACTTC. The chain carries TRBV13 and TRBJ2-5; 10 bases agree with TRBD1. CDR3 length equals 14 residues. Germline V gene data show CDR1 as PRHDT and CDR2 as FYEKMQ (reference sequence).

This clonotype came up many times. For the CDR3, the DNA is TGTGCTAGTGGTTTGGTATGGGGGGGTGAGCAGTTCTTC. It codes for CASGLVWGGEQFF. This rearrangement joins TRBV12-5 to TRBJ2-1; 7 bases match TRBD2. V lost 0 bases, J lost 9 bases, and 2 bases stayed unmatched. This CDR3 has 13 residues. Germline lookup yields CDR1 LGHNT and CDR2 FRNRAP.

This chain joins TRBV27 and TRBJ1-2, with unresolved D. The germline V gene encodes CDR1 MNHEY and CDR2 SMNVEV (reference sequence). This CDR3 is 18 amino acids long. V lost 1 base, J lost 5 bases, and 23 bases lay in between. Here the CDR3 reads CASSLLGSGRSSLYGYTF. The CDR3 nucleotides are TGTGCCAGCAGTTTATTGGGGTCAGGCCGGTCCTCCCTTTATGGCTACACCTTC.

This clonotype has at least ten counts. The chain couples TRBV4-2 to TRBJ2-3; possibly TRBD2 for D (7 bases). Germline lookup yields CDR1 LGHNA and CDR2 YNFKEQ. The CDR3 loop spans 16 amino acids. Between the trimmed V and J ends, which lost 4 bases and 6 bases, there was a span of 20 bases. CDR3 protein: CASSPPGRGGPDTQYF. CDR3 DNA sequence: TGTGCCAGCAGCCCCCCGGGGAGGGGGGGCCCCGATACGCAGTATTTT.

This clonotype came up a few times. The CDR3 reads CASSNRGRTKPYF. CDR3 nucleotides: TGTGCCAGCAGCAATCGTGGCAGGACCAAGCCGTACTTC. The chain recombines TRBV21-1 with TRBJ2-5. TRBV21-1 is classified as a pseudogene. The CDR3 runs to 13 residues.